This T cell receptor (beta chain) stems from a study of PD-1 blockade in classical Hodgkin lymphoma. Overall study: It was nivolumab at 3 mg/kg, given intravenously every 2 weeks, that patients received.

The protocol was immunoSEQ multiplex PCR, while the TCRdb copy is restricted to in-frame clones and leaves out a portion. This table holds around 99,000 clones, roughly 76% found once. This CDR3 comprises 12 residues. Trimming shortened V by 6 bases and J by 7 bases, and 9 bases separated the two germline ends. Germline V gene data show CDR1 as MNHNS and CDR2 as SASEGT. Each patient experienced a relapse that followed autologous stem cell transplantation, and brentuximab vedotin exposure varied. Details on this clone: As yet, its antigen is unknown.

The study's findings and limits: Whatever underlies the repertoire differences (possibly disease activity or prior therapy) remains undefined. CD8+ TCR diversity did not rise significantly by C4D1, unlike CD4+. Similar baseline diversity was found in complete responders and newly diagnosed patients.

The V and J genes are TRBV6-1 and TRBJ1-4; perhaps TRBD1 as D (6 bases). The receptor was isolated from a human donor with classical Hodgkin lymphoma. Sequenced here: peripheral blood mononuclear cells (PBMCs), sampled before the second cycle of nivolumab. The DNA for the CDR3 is TGTGCCAGCAGGACAGGCGGTGAAAAACTGTTTTTT. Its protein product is CASRTGGEKLFF.